The 14 T cell receptor beta chains below come from one sample, sequenced in a study of human T cells and chemical hapten exposure. TCRdb ran MiXCR on the RACE reads and lists one entry per CDR3 protein. This table has 95,000 or so distinct CDR3 sequences, 10% to 12% appearing once. Time point here: patch test 2, 6 weeks after DPC sensitization. Treatment given: therapeutic diphenylcyclopropenone sensitization with weekly scalp DPC. This specimen consisted of whole blood, obtained in connection with sensitization to the hapten diphenylcyclopropenone (DPC). All receptors come from a woman aged 40 to 50 with alopecia areata. Some clones in this sample may be carry-over from other donors' samples.

This clonotype has a count of ten or more. The chain recombines TRBV7-2 with TRBJ2-1, with 7 nucleotides matching TRBD2. Trimming at V came to 3 bases and at J to 4 bases, leaving 6 bases not matched to a gene. CDR1 and CDR2 (germline): SGHTA, FQGNSA. The CDR3 contains 15 residues. DNA for the CDR3: TGTGCCAGCAGCTTCCTGGCGGGGGAATACAATGAGCAGTTCTTC. This gives the protein CASSFLAGEYNEQFF.

V is TRBV6-1 and J is TRBJ2-1, with 12 bases lining up with TRBD2. CDR1 and CDR2 from the germline V gene are MNHNS and SASEGT. The length of the CDR3 is 18 residues. J gave up 4 bases and V 6 bases, and 13 bases lay outside the gene matches. CDR3 nucleotide sequence: TGTGCCAGCAGCAAACCCCTGGGGGGACTAGCGGGTTACAATGAGCAGTTCTTC. It is translated as CASSKPLGGLAGYNEQFF.

This clonotype appeared a few times. This chain uses TRBV7-6 with TRBJ2-5; D is ambiguous. The V end lost 4 bases, the J end lost 5 bases, and 17 bases lay between the germline ends. Germline CDR1 SGHVS, CDR2 FNYEAQ. This CDR3 comprises 15 residues. Written as DNA, the CDR3 is TGTGCCAGCAGCTCAGCGTTGTCGGCTCACGAGACCCAGTACTTC. It specifies CASSSALSAHETQYF.

This clonotype was counted a few times. The V call is TRBV5-1, the J call TRBJ2-7; tentative D call: TRBD1 (7 bases). This CDR3 has 14 residues. Germline CDR1 is SGHRS and CDR2 is YFSETQ. V was trimmed by 4 bases and J by 0 bases, leaving 11 bases between them. The chain's CDR3 is CASSGGTDSYEQYF. The CDR3 region has the DNA TGCGCCAGCAGCGGAGGGACAGACTCCTACGAGCAGTACTTC.

Points on this clonotype: A much more abundant neighbour one base away suggests this may be a read error. The chain links TRBV20-1 to TRBJ2-3; 8 bases are shared with TRBD2. CDR1 is DFQATT, CDR2 SNEGSKA, per germline (reference sequence). The CDR3 runs 17 residues. V gave up 7 bases and J gave up 3 bases; unmatched junction bases: 18. The CDR3, as DNA: TGCAGTGTTTCGGGACTATCGGGGGGGCCGATGACAGATACGCAGTATTTT. This gives the protein CSVSGLSGGPMTDTQYF.

This clonotype was seen ten or more times. This sequence joins TRBV20-1 and TRBJ2-4, with D possibly being TRBD2 (6 bases). The CDR3 consists of 11 residues. The V and J ends lost 3 bases and 8 bases respectively, with 8 bases between them. Germline CDR1 DFQATT, CDR2 SNEGSKA (reference sequence). CDR3 coding DNA: TGCAGTGCTAGGGGGGGAGACATTCAGTACTTC. It codes for CSARGGDIQYF.

This clonotype was seen many times. The chain is built from TRBV12-3 or TRBV12-4 and TRBJ1-5; tentative D call: TRBD1 (5 bases). V lost 5 bases and J 1 base, leaving 18 bases between the germline ends. This CDR3 contains 17 residues. CDR3 sequence reads: CASSLEGHLASNQPQHF. CDR3 in DNA: TGTGCCAGCAGTCTAGAAGGACACCTCGCCAGCAATCAGCCCCAGCATTTT.

The rearrangement uses TRBV28 and TRBJ2-3; the match to TRBD1 covers 7 bases. The germline gives CDR1 MDHEN, CDR2 SYDVKM. The CDR3 runs to 17 residues. V was clipped by 4 bases and J by 2 bases; unmatched bases: 12. The DNA of the CDR3 is TGTGCCAGCAGTTCACTGCCCGGGACAGTATTCACAGATACGCAGTATTTT. It encodes CASSSLPGTVFTDTQYF.

CDR3 in amino acids: CASSVEGGNQPQHF. The CDR3 nucleotides read TGTGCCAGCAGCGTAGAGGGGGGCAATCAGCCCCAGCATTTT. The chain links TRBV9 to TRBJ1-5; D perhaps matches TRBD1 (6 bases). The V end lost 0 bases, the J end lost 2 bases, and 6 bases lay between the germline ends. This CDR3 is 14 amino acids long. Germline CDR1 SGDLS, CDR2 YYNGEE.

The chain links TRBV30 to TRBJ2-7, with a weak D call TRBD1 (6 bases). V was trimmed by 4 bases and J by 2 bases, leaving 12 bases between them. The CDR3 totals 13 residues. The germline CDR1 and CDR2 sequences are GTSNPN and SVGIG (reference sequence). CDR3 in DNA: TGTGCCTGGATTTCGCAGGGGACCTACGAGCAGTACTTC. Its translation is CAWISQGTYEQYF.

Note on this clonotype: One end of the junction fails to match germline, which may point to a read error. The chain recombines TRBV18 with TRBJ2-7; D could derive from TRBD1 or TRBD2 (5 bases each). Germline assignment: CDR1 KGHSH and CDR2 LQKENI. The CDR3 spans 14 residues. CDR3 sequence reads: CASSLGRRSYERYF. The CDR3 DNA reads TGTGCCAGCTCATTGGGACGTCGTTCCTACGAGCGGTACTTC.

Comments on this clonotype: A much more abundant neighbour one base away suggests this may be a read error. The chain employs TRBV21-1 and TRBJ1-1; the table's TRBD1 call for D was not verified on the DNA. TRBV21-1 counts as a pseudogene. This CDR3 comprises 15 residues. The CDR3 is CASSAGQGLGTEVFF. For the CDR3, the DNA is TGTGCCAGCAGCGCTGGACAGGGGTTGGGCACTGAAGTTTTCTTT.

V is TRBV30 and J is TRBJ2-7, with D possibly called TRBD1 or TRBD2 (5 bases each). The CDR3 length is 12 residues. The germline V gene encodes CDR1 GTSNPN and CDR2 SVGIG (reference sequence). Trimming removed 2 bases at V and 6 bases at J, with 11 bases between. This CDR3 reads CAWSLGDGEQYF. CDR3 in DNA: TGTGCCTGGAGTTTGGGGGATGGCGAGCAGTACTTC.

The genes are TRBV27 and TRBJ2-7; D not certain. V lost 3 bases and J lost 6, with 6 bases in between. Germline CDR1 MNHEY, CDR2 SMNVEV (reference sequence). The CDR3 consists of 11 residues. DNA for the CDR3: TGTGCCAGCAGTTTGTGGGGCGAGCAGTACTTC. This sequence encodes CASSLWGEQYF.